Listed below are T cell receptor beta chains from one sample, sequenced in a study of control samples from healthy donors and cancer patients. Only in-frame clones appear in the TCRdb table, and some are missing; sequencing was by immunoSEQ multiplex PCR. This sample has around 41,000 clones, with around four fifths found just once. The specimen was PBMCs. These receptors were collected from a woman in her fifties or sixties with lung cancer. Both conserved end residues are part of each CDR3. The D gene is left open where the match is weak. The size entry is marked missing in some rows and otherwise reads once, few, many or a size class.

J gene | V gene | D gene | clone size | CDR3 DNA | CDR3 protein
TRBJ1-6 | TRBV28 | - | - | TGTGCCAGCAATTCCGGGACACTTTATAATTCACCCCTCCACTTT | CASNSGTLYNSPLHF
TRBJ1-2 | TRBV12-3/TRBV12-4 | TRBD1 | - | TGTGCCAGCAGTGGGACAGGGTTCGGCTACACCTTC | CASSGTGFGYTF
TRBJ2-7 | TRBV7-2 | - | - | TGTGCCAGCAGCCAAGGGGGATGGGGCCCCTCCCGGAGAGAGCAGTACTTC | CASSQGGWGPSRREQYF
TRBJ2-3 | TRBV20-1 | TRBD1 | - | TGCAGTGCTAGTATTTTGGACAGGGGCTTCACAGATACGCAGTATTTT | CSASILDRGFTDTQYF
TRBJ1-5 | TRBV7-8 | - | - | TGTGCCAGCAGCTTAGATCGGCCCAGCTCTCAGCCCCAGCATTTT | CASSLDRPSSQPQHF
TRBJ2-5 | TRBV19 | - | - | TGTGCCAGTAGTAGAAAGGGCCAAGAGACCCAGTACTTC | CASSRKGQETQYF
TRBJ1-2 | TRBV6-5 | TRBD1 | - | TGTGCCAGCAGCCCCAGTCGGCAGGGGGCCTATGGCTACACCTTC | CASSPSRQGAYGYTF
TRBJ2-7 | TRBV2 | - | medium-sized | TGTGCCAGCGTAGTCTCGACTTACTCCTACGAGCAGTACTTC | CASVVSTYSYEQYF
TRBJ2-2 | TRBV19 | - | - | TGTGCCAGTAGCCCCGCGAGGGTGAGGAACACCGGGGAGCTGTTTTTT | CASSPARVRNTGELFF
TRBJ2-5 | TRBV15 | - | - | TGTGCCACCAGCAGAGATGGGTGGGAGACCCAGTACTTC | CATSRDGWETQYF
TRBJ1-2 | TRBV4-1 | - | - | TGCGCCAGCAGCCAAGTAACCGGCGGGGGGGGTGGCTACACCTTC | CASSQVTGGGGGYTF
TRBJ1-2 | TRBV6-5 | - | - | TGTGCCAGCAAACAGAACTATGGCTACACCTTC | CASKQNYGYTF
TRBJ1-4 | TRBV5-4 | TRBD1 | - | TGTGCCAGCAGCCCCCGACAGGGGCTGGGAGAAAAACTGTTTTTT | CASSPRQGLGEKLFF
TRBJ2-3 | TRBV6-4 | TRBD2 | - | TGTGCCAGCAGCCCGCGGGAGACAGATACGCAGTATTTT | CASSPRETDTQYF
TRBJ1-1 | TRBV2 | - | - | TGTGCCAGCAGTCTAGAGACAGGGAACACTGAAGCTTTCTTT | CASSLETGNTEAFF
TRBJ2-7 | TRBV27 | - | - | TGTGCCAGCACCCCAGGGTCGGGTGAGCAGTACTTC | CASTPGSGEQYF
TRBJ2-3 | TRBV21-1 | - | - | TGTGCCAGCAGCGAAAAGGGGGACAATACGCAGTATTTT | CASSEKGDNTQYF
TRBJ1-5 | TRBV18 | - | - | TGTGCCAGCTCACCAGGGGTGGGGGCTAGCAATCAGCCCCAGCATTTT | CASSPGVGASNQPQHF
TRBJ2-5 | TRBV2 | - | once | TGTGCCAGCAGGGCCACTGGCCAAGAGACCCAGTACTTC | CASRATGQETQYF
TRBJ2-3 | TRBV5-4 | - | - | TGTGCCAGCAGCTTTAAAGGGGGTGGCACAGATACGCAGTATTTT | CASSFKGGGTDTQYF
TRBJ1-5 | TRBV4-2 | - | few | TGTGCCAGCAGCCAAAAACTCCCGTTGCAGGGCGGAGGGGATCAGCCCCAGCATTTT | CASSQKLPLQGGGDQPQHF
TRBJ1-1 | TRBV5-1 | - | once | TGCGCCAGCAGTCTTGAGGGCACTGAAGCTTTCTTT | CASSLEGTEAFF
TRBJ1-1 | TRBV9 | - | - | TGTGCCAGCAGCGTAGGAGTAGGGGTGAACACTGAAGCTTTCTTT | CASSVGVGVNTEAFF
TRBJ2-2 | TRBV18 | - | - | TGTGCCAGCTCACCACGGTACGGGTCCACCGGGGAGCTGTTTTTT | CASSPRYGSTGELFF
TRBJ2-2 | TRBV27 | TRBD2 | - | TGTGCCAGCAGCCCCAAGGCGGGAGGGCGTAACACCGGGGAGCTGTTTTTT | CASSPKAGGRNTGELFF
TRBJ1-4 | TRBV5-1 | - | - | TGCGCCAGCAGCTGGCTCGGGGGGAGTGAAAAACTGTTTTTT | CASSWLGGSEKLFF
TRBJ1-5 | TRBV5-7 | - | - | TGTGCCAGCAGCTTGGGAGGGGGAAGTCAGCCCCAGCATTTT | CASSLGGGSQPQHF
TRBJ1-6 | TRBV9 | - | - | TGTGCCAGCAGCTCCCACCTCGAGGTGGGTAATTCACCCCTCCACTTT | CASSSHLEVGNSPLHF
TRBJ2-4 | TRBV11-2 | - | - | TGTGCCAGCAGCTTAGGGACAGCCAAAAACATTCAGTACTTC | CASSLGTAKNIQYF
TRBJ1-4 | TRBV5-1 | TRBD1 | - | TGCGCCAGCAGCTATACAGGGGCGACTACTGAAAAACTGTTTTTT | CASSYTGATTEKLFF
TRBJ1-3 | TRBV3-1/TRBV3-2 | - | - | TGTGCCAGCAGCCAGATGTTTCTTACGGCTGGAAACACCATATATTTT | CASSQMFLTAGNTIYF
TRBJ2-5 | TRBV7-8 | - | - | TGTGCCAGCAGCTTAGCTCTAGCGTCAGAGACCCAGTACTTC | CASSLALASETQYF
TRBJ1-4 | TRBV5-1 | - | - | TGCGCCAGCAGTGGTACAGGGCGAAGTGAAAAACTGTTTTTT | CASSGTGRSEKLFF
TRBJ1-3 | TRBV4-1 | - | - | TGCGCCAGCAGCCAAGACTCCGATGGGGGGCCTGGAAACACCATATATTTT | CASSQDSDGGPGNTIYF
TRBJ1-2 | TRBV15 | - | - | TGTGCCACCAGCAGAGATGGGGTCGTGGGCTATGGCTACACCTTC | CATSRDGVVGYGYTF
TRBJ1-5 | TRBV5-8 | TRBD1 | - | TGTGCCAGCCAATACGACAGGGTTCCTCAGCCCCAGCATTTT | CASQYDRVPQPQHF
TRBJ1-1 | TRBV9 | - | - | TGTGCCAGCAGCTTCTCTATGAACACTGAAGCTTTCTTT | CASSFSMNTEAFF
TRBJ2-1 | TRBV19 | - | once | TGTGCCCCAGATCGGCCAGATTCCCAGTTCTTC | CAPDRPDSQFF
TRBJ2-1 | TRBV6-5 | - | - | TGTGCCAGCATGGAGGGACAGACCAATGAGCAGTTCTTC | CASMEGQTNEQFF
TRBJ1-1 | TRBV18 | - | - | TGTGCCAGCTCATCGGGGGTGTTGAACACTGAAGCTTTCTTT | CASSSGVLNTEAFF
TRBJ2-2 | TRBV18 | - | - | TGTGCCAGCTCCCCCGAGATAGGGGAGCTGTTTTTT | CASSPEIGELFF
TRBJ1-1 | TRBV5-4 | - | once | TGTGCCAGCAGCCCACAGAAGTCCATGAACACTGAAGCTTTCTTT | CASSPQKSMNTEAFF
TRBJ1-2 | TRBV30 | - | - | TGTGCCTGCGTGGACGGTAACTATGGCTACACCTTC | CACVDGNYGYTF
TRBJ2-3 | TRBV10-3 | - | few | TGTGCCATCCAGGGATATAGCACAGATACGCAGTATTTT | CAIQGYSTDTQYF
TRBJ1-1 | TRBV27 | - | - | TGTGCCAGCCGGCGGGGACATTTGAACACTGAAGCTTTCTTT | CASRRGHLNTEAFF
TRBJ1-2 | TRBV2 | - | - | TGTGCCAGCAGTGGTGATTACTATGGCTACACCTTC | CASSGDYYGYTF
TRBJ2-7 | TRBV7-2 | - | - | TGTGCCAGCGGGCCTAGCGTCCGCTACGAGCAGTACTTC | CASGPSVRYEQYF
TRBJ1-2 | TRBV5-4 | TRBD1 | - | TGTGCCAGCAGCGGCCGGGACAGGGGAGGCTACACCTTC | CASSGRDRGGYTF
TRBJ1-3 | TRBV6-5 | - | - | TGTGCCAGCAGATTTCGGGACTCTGGAAACACCATATATTTT | CASRFRDSGNTIYF
TRBJ1-2 | TRBV7-3 | - | - | TGTGCCAGCAGCTTGGGGCAAGGACAGTCCGGCTACACCTTC | CASSLGQGQSGYTF
TRBJ2-7 | TRBV6-6 | TRBD2 | once | TGTGCCAGCAGTTACGGGGGGGAATACTACGAGCAGTACTTC | CASSYGGEYYEQYF
TRBJ2-6 | TRBV10-3 | - | - | TGTGCCATCAGTCCAACTGGGGCCAACGTCCTGACTTTC | CAISPTGANVLTF
TRBJ1-1 | TRBV4-1 | - | - | TGCGCCAGCAGCCGACTTGGGAGGATGGGGACTGAAGCTTTCTTT | CASSRLGRMGTEAFF
TRBJ2-3 | TRBV13 | - | - | TGTGCCAGCAGCTTAGACTCTCGTAGGACAGCGAGAGACACAGATACGCAGTATTTT | CASSLDSRRTARDTDTQYF
TRBJ2-7 | TRBV11-2 | - | - | TGTGCCAGCACCTCGAGAGGGGAGCAGTACTTC | CASTSRGEQYF